A single sample gave rise to the 29 T cell receptor beta chains below, sequenced in a study of PD-1 blockade in classical Hodgkin lymphoma. Sequencing was performed with immunoSEQ multiplex PCR; in TCRdb, only in-frame clones are kept and a portion is missing. The table includes approximately 29,000 clones, roughly four fifths detected once. As to time point: cycle 4 day 1 (C4D1), after 6 weeks of nivolumab. Brentuximab vedotin exposure varied among the patients, all of whom had relapsed after autologous stem cell transplantation. Magnetic negative selection purified CD4+ T cells from thawed PBMCs. The starting material was CD4+ T cells from blood, obtained before the fourth cycle of nivolumab. Receptors were obtained from a human donor with classical Hodgkin lymphoma.

V is TRBV6-1 and J is TRBJ2-7, with 7 nucleotides matching TRBD1. From germline, CDR1 is MNHNS and CDR2 SASEGT. This CDR3 contains 14 residues. With 7 bases clipped from V and 0 bases from J, the junction kept 6 bases outside the gene matches. This chain's CDR3 is CASTRGQSSYEQYF. The DNA for the CDR3 is TGTGCCAGCACCCGGGGACAGTCCTCCTACGAGCAGTACTTC.

The chain links TRBV9 to TRBJ2-3; the D gene is possibly TRBD2 (5 bases). Trimming removed 4 bases at V and 2 bases at J, with 14 bases between. Per germline, CDR1 SGDLS and CDR2 YYNGEE. The CDR3 totals 15 residues. The CDR3 coding sequence is TGTGCCAGCAGCCTAACTTTGAGGGACACAGATACGCAGTATTTT. It yields the protein CASSLTLRDTDTQYF. Supplemented by reference TRBV9 and TRBJ2-3, the full variable domain reads DSGVTQTPKHLITATGQRVTLRCSPRSGDLSVYWYQQSLDQGLQFLIQYYNGEERAKGNILERFSAQQFPDLHSELNLSSLELGDSALYFCASSLTLRDTDTQYFGPGTRLTVL.

The rearrangement links TRBV9 to TRBJ2-2; 11 bases map to TRBD1. The J segment lost 4 bases and the V segment lost 3 bases, leaving 2 bases of the junction unmatched. CDR3 length equals 15 residues. Looked up from germline, CDR1 is SGDLS and CDR2 is YYNGEE. CDR3 coding DNA: TGTGCCAGCAGCGCGGACAGGGGGCGCACCGGGGAGCTGTTTTTT. Its protein product is CASSADRGRTGELFF.

The chain carries TRBV5-4 and TRBJ2-7; 12 bases agree with TRBD2. The CDR3 runs to 15 residues. Germline V lookup: CDR1 SGHNT, CDR2 YYREEE (reference sequence). Germline trimming cut 0 bases from V and 3 bases from J; bases unmatched to any gene: 1. CDR3 nucleotides: TGTGCCAGCAGCTTGGGACTAGCGGGAGACTACGAGCAGTACTTC. Translated, it gives CASSLGLAGDYEQYF.

V gene TRBV7-8 combines with J gene TRBJ1-4, with D maybe TRBD1 (5 bases). The V gene's germline CDR1 is SGHVS and CDR2 FQNEAQ. The CDR3 covers 14 residues. V lost 0 bases and J 7 bases, leaving 9 bases between the germline ends. CDR3 amino acids: CASSLALTGEKLFF. The CDR3 nucleotides are TGTGCCAGCAGCTTAGCGCTTACAGGTGAAAAACTGTTTTTT.

Only one count was recorded for this clone. The rearrangement uses TRBV5-1 and TRBJ2-1, with 12 bases fitting TRBD2. This CDR3 has 18 residues. The V and J ends lost 8 bases and 0 bases, in that order; junction bases with no gene match: 12. Germline CDR1 reads SGHRS; CDR2 reads YFSETQ. In DNA form, the CDR3 reads TGCGCCAGTACTAACCCTCTAGCGGGGGGGAGCTCCTACAATGAGCAGTTCTTC. It specifies CASTNPLAGGSSYNEQFF.

J is TRBJ2-7 and V is TRBV6-1; a weak D match, TRBD2 (5 bases). The CDR3 extends over 15 amino acids. The germline V gene encodes CDR1 MNHNS and CDR2 SASEGT. V was trimmed by 2 bases and J by 2 bases, leaving 13 bases between them. The CDR3 DNA reads TGTGCCAGCAGTGAACGGCGGGCCAGCCCCTACGAGCAGTACTTC. Translated: CASSERRASPYEQYF.

J is TRBJ2-3 and V is TRBV5-1, with unresolved D. The germline CDR1 and CDR2 sequences are SGHRS and YFSETQ. V lost 4 bases and J 0 bases, leaving 9 bases between the germline ends. This CDR3 comprises 14 residues. CDR3 sequence reads: CASSLPPSTDTQYF. CDR3 DNA: TGCGCCAGCAGCCTCCCACCAAGCACAGATACGCAGTATTTT.

This clone appeared a few times. The chain uses TRBV18 and TRBJ2-7, with TRBD1 matching 8 bases. The CDR3 is made up of 14 amino acids. From germline, CDR1 is KGHSH and CDR2 LQKENI. The V and J ends lost 5 bases and 3 bases, in that order; junction bases with no gene match: 6. The CDR3, as DNA: TGTGCCAGCTCAACTGACAGGGGCCACTACGAGCAGTACTTC. Translated, it gives CASSTDRGHYEQYF.

The rearrangement links TRBV5-6 to TRBJ1-1, with D perhaps matching TRBD1 (6 bases). There are 14 residues in the CDR3. Germline lookup yields CDR1 SGHDT and CDR2 YYEEEE. The V end lost 3 bases, the J end lost 10 bases, and 19 bases lay between the germline ends. Here the CDR3 reads CASSYPTGTRGAFF. In nucleotides, the CDR3 is TGTGCCAGCAGCTACCCCACAGGGACCCGGGGAGCTTTCTTT.

The rearrangement joins TRBV11-3 to TRBJ2-5, with 8 bases lining up with TRBD1. Unmatched junction bases numbered 8, after V lost 3 bases and J lost 5 bases. Germline lookup yields CDR1 SGHNT and CDR2 YENEEA. The length of the CDR3 is 15 residues. CDR3 DNA sequence: TGTGCCAGCAGCTTGGGGCAGGGGGCCGGCGAGACCCAGTACTTC. This gives the protein CASSLGQGAGETQYF.

This chain uses TRBV4-2 with TRBJ2-6, with TRBD2 matching over 8 bases. The trim removed 1 base at V and 2 bases at J, leaving 4 bases unmatched. Looked up from germline, CDR1 is LGHNA and CDR2 is YNFKEQ. This CDR3 comprises 17 residues. The DNA for the CDR3 is TGTGCCAGCAGCCAAGGGTCCGGGGGGGCTGGGGCCAACGTCCTGACTTTC. It codes for CASSQGSGGAGANVLTF.

This chain joins TRBV6-4 and TRBJ2-3; 9 bases are shared with TRBD1. This CDR3 contains 14 residues. Germline loops: CDR1 MRHNA, CDR2 SNTAGT. With 5 bases clipped from V and 4 bases from J, the junction kept 4 bases outside the gene matches. Here the CDR3 DNA reads TGTGCCAGCAGTAGACAGGGGGAGGCAGATACGCAGTATTTT. Its translation: CASSRQGEADTQYF.

For the CDR3, the DNA is TGTGCCATCAGTGAGTCAACTCGGCAGGGGCGTCCCTACGAGCAGTACTTC. This codes for CAISESTRQGRPYEQYF. The V and J genes are TRBV10-3 and TRBJ2-7; tentative D call: TRBD1 (6 bases). The V end was cut by 0 bases, the J end by 2 bases, with 17 bases between. CDR1 is ENHRY, CDR2 SYGVKD, per germline. This CDR3 has 17 amino acids.

This clone was seen a handful of times. The chain uses TRBV25-1 and TRBJ2-7, with D perhaps TRBD1 (5 bases). The V gene's germline CDR1 is MGHDK and CDR2 SYGVNS. V was pared by 2 bases and J by 2 bases, with 7 bases between. The CDR3 sequence is 13 residues long. CDR3 DNA: TGTGCCAGCAGTGAAGCAGGGACCTACGAGCAGTACTTC. Amino acid sequence: CASSEAGTYEQYF.

In this sample, this clone turned up once. V gene TRBV28 combines with J gene TRBJ2-7; 7 nucleotides line up with TRBD1. The CDR3 consists of 14 residues. V lost 6 bases to trimming and J lost 0 bases; unmatched junction nucleotides: 5. The germline CDR1 and CDR2 sequences are MDHEN and SYDVKM. The CDR3 region has the DNA TGTGCCAGCAGCCTCAGACAGGGCTCCTACGAGCAGTACTTC. Translating gives CASSLRQGSYEQYF.

The rearrangement links TRBV5-1 to TRBJ1-1; D is undetermined. V shed 0 bases and J shed 1 base, with 7 bases lying between them. The CDR3 is 14 residues long. Germline CDR1 SGHRS, CDR2 YFSETQ. CDR3 nucleotide sequence: TGCGCCAGCAGCTTGGACTCTCCGAACACTGAAGCTTTCTTT. This encodes CASSLDSPNTEAFF.

This clone was recorded a few times. At one end the junction does not follow the germline gene, possibly because of a read error. J is TRBJ2-7 and V is TRBV27, with 8 bases that match TRBD2. The germline gives CDR1 MNHEY, CDR2 SMNVEV (reference sequence). The CDR3 has 17 amino acids. In nucleotides, the CDR3 is TGTGCCAGCAGTCCCCGATCTCGGGAGGGCCTTTCCTTCGAGCAGTACTTC. Amino acid sequence: CASSPRSREGLSFEQYF.

The rearrangement links TRBV5-8 to TRBJ1-2; tentatively, D is TRBD1 (5 bases). CDR1 SGHTS and CDR2 YDEGEE come from the germline V gene. V lost 1 base and J 3 bases, leaving 10 bases between the germline ends. There are 14 residues in the CDR3. Here the CDR3 reads CASSLPGRDYGYTF. The CDR3 coding sequence is TGTGCCAGCAGCTTGCCGGGACGGGACTATGGCTACACCTTC.

This chain uses TRBV5-4 with TRBJ1-3, with D unresolved. Germline V lookup: CDR1 SGHNT, CDR2 YYREEE (reference sequence). V was shortened by 7 bases and J by 4 bases, with 15 bases between the two germline ends. The CDR3 length is 14 residues. CDR3 loop: CASGSEEWGNTIYF. CDR3 in DNA: TGTGCCAGCGGATCGGAGGAGTGGGGAAACACCATATATTTT. Variable domain in full (rest from reference TRBV5-4 and TRBJ1-3): ETGVTQSPTHLIKTRGQQVTLRCSSQSGHNTVSWYQQALGQGPQFIFQYYREEENGRGNFPPRFSGLQFPNYSSELNVNALELDDSALYLCASGSEEWGNTIYFGEGSWLTVV.

The chain carries TRBV7-3 and TRBJ2-1; 8 nucleotides agree with TRBD2. The CDR3 covers 17 residues. After removal of 0 bases from V and 6 bases from J, the junction contained 10 bases not matched to a gene. Per the germline V gene, CDR1 is SGHTA and CDR2 is FQGTGA. The CDR3 DNA follows: TGTGCCAGCAGCTTAACACCACTAGCGGAGGTCGGCAATGAGCAGTTCTTC. Protein: CASSLTPLAEVGNEQFF. Combining the CDR3 with reference TRBV7-3 and TRBJ2-1 gives the whole variable domain GAGVSQTPSNKVTEKGKYVELRCDPISGHTALYWYRQSLGQGPEFLIYFQGTGAADDSGLPNDRFFAVRPEGSVSTLKIQRTERGDSAVYLCASSLTPLAEVGNEQFFGPGTRLTVL.

The sample holds a few counts of this clone. In nucleotides, the CDR3 is TGTGCCAGCAGCTCTTTTTATGGCTACACCTTC. Amino acid sequence: CASSSFYGYTF. The chain combines TRBV6-6 with TRBJ1-2; no definite D call. The germline V gene has CDR1 MNHNY and CDR2 SVGAGI (reference sequence). The CDR3 runs to 11 residues. V gave up 6 bases and J gave up 5 bases, with 7 bases separating them.

The chain carries TRBV7-7 and TRBJ2-5; D is undetermined. CDR1 is SSHAT and CDR2 is FNYEAQ in the germline V gene (reference sequence). Trimming took off 5 bases at V and 1 base at J, with 2 bases between the two ends. The CDR3 has 11 residues. The DNA of the CDR3 is TGTGCCAGCAGCCTCCAAGAGACCCAGTACTTC. This gives the protein CASSLQETQYF.

This clone is medium-sized. V gene TRBV19 combines with J gene TRBJ1-1, with D unresolved. Germline V gives CDR1 LNHDA, CDR2 SQIVND (reference sequence). The CDR3 is 14 amino acids. V was shortened by 7 bases and J by 5 bases, with 17 bases between the two germline ends. The CDR3 sequence: CASKGTYGSTEAFF. The CDR3, as DNA: TGTGCCAGTAAAGGCACATACGGTTCGACTGAAGCTTTCTTT.

V and J are TRBV18 and TRBJ1-5, with D unresolved. There are 12 residues in the CDR3. V dropped 5 bases and J dropped 4 bases, with 6 bases sitting between them. Germline loops: CDR1 KGHSH, CDR2 LQKENI. The CDR3 reads CASSSDNQPQHF. In DNA form, the CDR3 reads TGTGCCAGCTCATCGGATAATCAGCCCCAGCATTTT.

The CDR3 DNA follows: TGTGCCAGCAGCTCTAGTGGGACTACAGATACGCAGTATTTT. Protein sequence: CASSSSGTTDTQYF. The rearrangement joins TRBV7-2 to TRBJ2-3, with D maybe TRBD2 (6 bases). Trimming shortened V by 4 bases and J by 3 bases, and 11 bases separated the two germline ends. In germline, CDR1 is SGHTA, CDR2 FQGNSA. The CDR3 covers 14 residues.

The V gene is TRBV19, the J gene TRBJ2-7, with 11 bases that match TRBD1. The CDR3 is 15 amino acids. The V gene end was trimmed by 1 base and the J gene end by 2 bases; junction bases not matched to a gene: 1. Germline V gives CDR1 LNHDA, CDR2 SQIVND (reference sequence). The chain's CDR3 is CASSIGTGGPYEQYF. CDR3 sequence (DNA): TGTGCCAGTAGTATAGGGACAGGGGGCCCCTACGAGCAGTACTTC.

J is TRBJ1-2 and V is TRBV20-1; D uncertain. The CDR3 consists of 11 residues. The germline V gene encodes CDR1 DFQATT and CDR2 SNEGSKA (reference sequence). The V end lost 3 bases, the J end lost 2 bases, and 4 bases lay between the germline ends. The CDR3 loop is CSASVNYGYTF. The CDR3 DNA reads TGCAGTGCTAGCGTCAACTATGGCTACACCTTC.

The chain couples TRBV18 to TRBJ1-1, with TRBD1 as a possible D gene (6 bases). Germline V lookup: CDR1 KGHSH, CDR2 LQKENI. Trimming removed 2 bases from V and 6 bases from J, with 13 bases in between. The CDR3 contains 14 residues. The CDR3 spells CASSPTQGVAEAFF. CDR3 bases: TGTGCCAGCTCACCAACACAGGGTGTCGCTGAAGCTTTCTTT.